This paragraph covers one T cell receptor (beta chain) sequence. The germline gives CDR1 KGHSH, CDR2 LQKENI. V lost 1 base and J 4 bases, leaving 16 bases between the germline ends. CDR3 size: 16 residues. In the source study's methods: Amplified reference gene primers provided the basis for estimating nucleated cell counts. Repertoires were generated with immunoSEQ multiplex PCR, while TCRdb's copy carries only in-frame clones and drops some. D and trimming come from the DNA, and the V and J calls and clone size come from that table. The top ten hold approximately 2.1% of the sample, which has roughly 240,000 clones, roughly 86% seen once. This entry comes from a study of blood T cell repertoires in COVID-19. At the level of the study: The analysed material was cDNA or gDNA that came from T cells, B-cell-depleted T cells, or PBMCs.

Participants, about 18 to 90 years old, spanned approximately 26 US areas. This receptor was identified in a woman in her forties or fifties who had recovered from COVID-19. Sequencing was carried out using PBMCs or T cells enriched from blood (not recorded which). The chain employs TRBV18 and TRBJ1-2, with D hard to call. The CDR3, as DNA: TGTGCCAGCTCACCACGGGGAGAGGCCCTAACCTATGGCTACACCTTC. Amino acid sequence: CASSPRGEALTYGYTF.